The 20 T cell receptor beta chains presented below share a single source sample, sequenced in a study of blood T cell repertoires in COVID-19. Clones were sequenced by immunoSEQ multiplex PCR, and TCRdb holds only the in-frame ones, with some missing. Among 80,000 or so clones listed, 75% to 85% were seen once. Sequenced: peripheral blood. The receptors derive from a woman aged 70-85 years with acute or convalescent COVID-19.

V gene TRBV9 combines with J gene TRBJ2-7; TRBD2 agrees at 9 bases. The germline CDR1 and CDR2 sequences are SGDLS and YYNGEE. CDR3 length: 16 residues. The ends lost 0 bases at V and 2 bases at J; junction bases unmatched: 6. The CDR3 nucleotides are TGTGCCAGCAGCGTAGGATGGAGCGGGGGGCCCTACGAGCAGTACTTC. Translation gives CASSVGWSGGPYEQYF.

This clone has only a few counts. V and J are TRBV19 and TRBJ1-1, with TRBD1 matching over 9 bases. CDR1 and CDR2 (germline): LNHDA, SQIVND (reference sequence). This CDR3 has 15 amino acids. V dropped 8 bases and J dropped 2; count of bases not matched to a gene: 9. This CDR3 is CASCSPGQGNTEAFF. CDR3 bases: TGTGCCAGTTGTTCTCCGGGACAGGGTAACACTGAAGCTTTCTTT. Using reference TRBV19 and TRBJ1-1 for the parts outside the CDR3, the full variable domain is DGGITQSPKYLFRKEGQNVTLSCEQNLNHDAMYWYRQDPGQGLRLIYYSQIVNDFQKGDIAEGYSVSREKKESFPLTVTSAQKNPTAFYLCASCSPGQGNTEAFFGQGTRLTVV.

The V call is TRBV7-6, the J call TRBJ2-1, with 12 bases that match TRBD2. Unmatched junction bases numbered 4, after V lost 5 bases and J lost 5 bases. This CDR3 is 15 amino acids long. The germline V gene encodes CDR1 SGHVS and CDR2 FNYEAQ. CDR3 DNA sequence: TGTGCCAGCAGCGCGGGACTAGCGGGTGACAATGAGCAGTTCTTC. The encoded protein is CASSAGLAGDNEQFF. Looking up the rest from reference TRBV7-6 and TRBJ2-1 gives the full variable domain: GAGVSQSPRYKVTKRGQDVALRCDPISGHVSLYWYRQALGQGPEFLTYFNYEAQQDKSGLPNDRFSAERPEGSISTLTIQRTEQRDSAMYRCASSAGLAGDNEQFFGPGTRLTVL.

This chain uses TRBV23-1 with TRBJ1-6; 8 nucleotides line up with TRBD1. TRBV23-1 is an ORF, and what it does is uncertain. This CDR3 is built from 18 residues. V lost 0 bases, J lost 7 bases, and 11 bases stayed unmatched. The CDR3: CASSQSGRWRQGNSPLHF. CDR3 sequence (DNA): TGCGCCAGCAGTCAATCGGGGAGGTGGAGACAGGGGAATTCACCCCTCCACTTT.

This clone was detected only a few times. The rearrangement joins TRBV11-3 to TRBJ1-1; D is possibly TRBD1 (6 bases). The V end lost 4 bases, the J end lost 2 bases, and 11 bases lay between the germline ends. CDR1 and CDR2 (germline): SGHNT, YENEEA. This CDR3 region has 14 residues. CDR3 residues: CASSYGTPNTEAFF. The CDR3 nucleotides are TGTGCCAGCAGCTACGGGACACCAAACACTGAAGCTTTCTTT.

The chain employs TRBV9 and TRBJ1-1, with unresolved D. The germline CDR1 and CDR2 sequences are SGDLS and YYNGEE. V was clipped by 1 base and J by 1 base, with 11 bases between them. This CDR3 is built from 15 residues. CDR3 bases: TGTGCCAGCAGCGTAATCTCACAGTGGAACACTGAAGCTTTCTTT. Translated: CASSVISQWNTEAFF.

This chain joins TRBV4-2 and TRBJ1-1, with 9 bases aligning to TRBD1. This CDR3 has 16 residues. V lost 3 bases to trimming and J lost 4 bases; unmatched junction nucleotides: 9. Germline CDR1 and CDR2: LGHNA and YNFKEQ. As DNA, the CDR3 is TGTGCCAGCAGCCAGGGACAGGGAAGTTATAGCACTGAAGCTTTCTTT. Protein product: CASSQGQGSYSTEAFF.

This CDR3 is CATSDEDRFGPQHF. In DNA form, the CDR3 reads TGTGCCACCAGTGATGAGGACAGGTTCGGGCCCCAGCATTTT. The chain couples TRBV24-1 to TRBJ1-5; 7 bases line up with TRBD1. The CDR3 is 14 residues long. The ends lost 3 bases at V and 9 bases at J; junction bases unmatched: 7. The germline V gene encodes CDR1 KGHDR and CDR2 SFDVKD.

This chain connects TRBV6-4 to TRBJ2-3, with 10 bases lining up with TRBD2. V trimming: 4 bases; J trimming: 4 bases; junction bases outside the gene matches: 5. The CDR3 has 15 amino acids. CDR1 and CDR2 from the germline V gene are MRHNA and SNTAGT. The CDR3 loop is CASSGTSGAADTQYF. Here the CDR3 DNA reads TGTGCCAGCAGTGGCACTAGCGGGGCCGCAGATACGCAGTATTTT.

This chain links TRBV19 with TRBJ2-1; D is undetermined. The V gene's germline CDR1 is LNHDA and CDR2 SQIVND (reference sequence). The V end lost 7 bases, the J end lost 3 bases, and 10 bases lay between the germline ends. The CDR3 sequence is 13 residues long. DNA of the CDR3: TGTGCCAGTACGGCGGCCCACTACAATGAGCAGTTCTTC. Translating gives CASTAAHYNEQFF.

The chain uses TRBV7-9 and TRBJ1-4; D is ambiguous. V lost 1 base to trimming and J lost 7 bases, with 16 bases between them. The CDR3 consists of 16 residues. The germline CDR1 and CDR2 sequences are SEHNR and FQNEAQ (reference sequence). CDR3 DNA: TGTGCCAGCAGCTTAGTCGGATCGGGGTTTGGTGAAAAACTGTTTTTT. This translates into CASSLVGSGFGEKLFF.

This clone came up a few times. V gene TRBV10-3 combines with J gene TRBJ1-1; weak D call: TRBD1 (5 bases). Looked up from germline, CDR1 is ENHRY and CDR2 is SYGVKD. Trimming left V 4 bases short and J 1 base short, with 10 bases between. This CDR3 region has 14 residues. DNA of the CDR3: TGTGCCATCAGTGTATCACAGGCGAACACTGAAGCTTTCTTT. Translation: CAISVSQANTEAFF.

The gene calls are TRBV5-4 and TRBJ2-2; 10 bases are shared with TRBD1. CDR1 and CDR2 from the germline V gene are SGHNT and YYREEE (reference sequence). CDR3 size: 17 residues. V lost 4 bases to trimming and J lost 2 bases; unmatched junction nucleotides: 8. The CDR3 protein is CASSPRDRGLNTGELFF. CDR3 in DNA: TGTGCCAGCAGCCCACGGGACAGGGGCCTAAACACCGGGGAGCTGTTTTTT.

This clone appeared once. This chain uses TRBV21-1 with TRBJ1-5. TRBV21-1 is a documented pseudogene. The CDR3 consists of 15 residues. CDR3 sequence (DNA): TGTGCCAGCAGCAACACCGGGGGGAGCAATCAGCCCCAGCATTTT. Translating it yields CASSNTGGSNQPQHF.

The J gene is TRBJ1-2, the V gene TRBV6-5; TRBD1 aligns across 8 bases. V shed 2 bases, J shed 3 bases, and the junction held 2 bases outside the gene matches. There are 14 residues in the CDR3. CDR1 and CDR2 from the germline V gene are MNHEY and SVGAGI. The CDR3 loop reads CASSYETGDYGYTF. The CDR3 bases are TGTGCCAGCAGTTACGAGACAGGGGACTATGGCTACACCTTC.

The V gene is TRBV4-3, the J gene TRBJ1-1; 7 bases agree with TRBD1. Looked up from germline, CDR1 is LGHNA and CDR2 is YSLEER. CDR3 length: 17 amino acids. Trimming removed 0 bases from V and 5 bases from J; junction bases left unmatched: 12. In DNA form, the CDR3 reads TGCGCCAGCAGCCAAGATTGGTCAGGGGGAAGGGAGACTGAAGCTTTCTTT. Its translation is CASSQDWSGGRETEAFF.

The chain is built from TRBV6-5 and TRBJ2-5; 9 bases line up with TRBD2. V was pared by 5 bases and J by 5 bases, with 9 bases of the junction left unmatched. Germline assignment: CDR1 MNHEY and CDR2 SVGAGI. The CDR3 is 15 residues long. The CDR3 region has the DNA TGTGCCAGCAGTCCGCGGGGGGGGGCCGACGAGACCCAGTACTTC. This translates into CASSPRGGADETQYF.

This clone was counted a few times. The chain recombines TRBV19 with TRBJ1-1; TRBD1 is a possible D gene (5 bases). The V gene lost 7 bases and the J gene lost 4 bases, with 16 bases spanning the gap. Germline CDR1 and CDR2: LNHDA and SQIVND (reference sequence). There are 14 residues in the CDR3. CDR3 coding DNA: TGTGCCAGTACCCTGGGGTCCGGGGGCACTGAAGCTTTCTTT. Its protein is CASTLGSGGTEAFF.

The V gene is TRBV11-3, the J gene TRBJ2-1, with 7 bases fitting TRBD2. This CDR3 contains 15 residues. Losses at the gene ends were 6 bases for V and 5 bases for J; bases not matched to a gene: 10. In germline, CDR1 is SGHNT, CDR2 YENEEA. CDR3 DNA sequence: TGTGCCAGCAGTCCTAGGCGGGGGAAAGACAATGAGCAGTTCTTC. As protein: CASSPRRGKDNEQFF.

This sequence joins TRBV7-2 and TRBJ2-7; TRBD1 aligns across 8 bases. Germline V gene lookup returns CDR1 SGHTA and CDR2 FQGNSA. V gave up 1 base and J gave up 1 base; unmatched junction bases: 3. CDR3 size: 15 residues. The CDR3 reads CASSLGTGYSYEQYF. The CDR3 bases are TGTGCCAGCAGCTTAGGGACAGGGTATTCCTACGAGCAGTACTTC.